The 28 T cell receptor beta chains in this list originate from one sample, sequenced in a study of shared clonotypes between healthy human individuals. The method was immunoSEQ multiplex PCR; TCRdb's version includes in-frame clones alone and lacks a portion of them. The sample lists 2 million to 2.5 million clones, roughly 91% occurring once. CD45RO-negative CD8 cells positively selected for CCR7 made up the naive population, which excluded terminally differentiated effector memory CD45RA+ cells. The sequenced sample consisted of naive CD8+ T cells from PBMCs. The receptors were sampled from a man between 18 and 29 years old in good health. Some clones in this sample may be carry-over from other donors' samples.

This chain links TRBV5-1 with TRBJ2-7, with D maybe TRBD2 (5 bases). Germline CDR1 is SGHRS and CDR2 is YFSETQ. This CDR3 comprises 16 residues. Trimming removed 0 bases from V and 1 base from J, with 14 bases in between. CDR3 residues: CASSLVEALGSYEQYF. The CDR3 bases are TGCGCCAGCAGCTTGGTGGAGGCCCTGGGGTCCTACGAGCAGTACTTC.

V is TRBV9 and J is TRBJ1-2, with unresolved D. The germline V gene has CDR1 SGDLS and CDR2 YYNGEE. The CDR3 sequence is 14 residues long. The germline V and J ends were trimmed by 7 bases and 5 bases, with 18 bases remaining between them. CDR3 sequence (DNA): TGTGCCAGCGGCTTGGTTACAATACGGTATGGCTACACCTTC. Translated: CASGLVTIRYGYTF.

CDR3 sequence reads: CASSPIISGNTIYF. CDR3 coding DNA: TGTGCCAGCAGCCCAATAATCTCTGGAAACACCATATATTTT. This chain joins TRBV7-8 and TRBJ1-3; unclear D gene. The CDR3 runs 14 residues. V was shortened by 5 bases and J by 0 bases, with 8 bases between the two germline ends. The V gene's germline CDR1 is SGHVS and CDR2 FQNEAQ. Drawing the rest from reference TRBV7-8 and TRBJ1-3, the complete variable domain is GAGVSQSPRYKVAKRGQDVALRCDPISGHVSLFWYQQALGQGPEFLTYFQNEAQLDKSGLPSDRFFAERPEGSVSTLKIQRTQQEDSAVYLCASSPIISGNTIYFGEGSWLTVV.

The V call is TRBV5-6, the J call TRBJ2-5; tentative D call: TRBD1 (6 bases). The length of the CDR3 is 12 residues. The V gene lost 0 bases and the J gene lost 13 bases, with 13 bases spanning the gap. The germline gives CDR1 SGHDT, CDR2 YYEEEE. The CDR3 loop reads CASSLARTERYF. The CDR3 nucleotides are TGTGCCAGCAGCTTGGCCAGGACAGAGCGGTACTTC.

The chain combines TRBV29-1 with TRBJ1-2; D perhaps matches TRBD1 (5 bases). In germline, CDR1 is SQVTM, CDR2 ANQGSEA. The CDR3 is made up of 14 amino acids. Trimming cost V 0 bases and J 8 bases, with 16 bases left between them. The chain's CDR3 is CSVEDRVGARGYTF. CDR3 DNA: TGCAGCGTTGAAGATCGGGTCGGGGCTAGAGGCTACACCTTC.

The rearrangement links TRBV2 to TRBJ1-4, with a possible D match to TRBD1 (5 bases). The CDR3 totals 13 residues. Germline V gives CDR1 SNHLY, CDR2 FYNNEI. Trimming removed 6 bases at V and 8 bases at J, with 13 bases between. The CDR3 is CASRGVGEEKLFF. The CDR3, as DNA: TGTGCCAGCAGGGGTGTAGGGGAGGAAAAACTGTTTTTT.

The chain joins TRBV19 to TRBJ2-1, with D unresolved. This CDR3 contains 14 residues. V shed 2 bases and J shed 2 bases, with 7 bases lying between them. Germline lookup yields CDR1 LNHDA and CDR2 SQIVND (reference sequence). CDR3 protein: CASSIHYPYNEQFF. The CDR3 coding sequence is TGTGCCAGTAGTATACACTATCCCTACAATGAGCAGTTCTTC.

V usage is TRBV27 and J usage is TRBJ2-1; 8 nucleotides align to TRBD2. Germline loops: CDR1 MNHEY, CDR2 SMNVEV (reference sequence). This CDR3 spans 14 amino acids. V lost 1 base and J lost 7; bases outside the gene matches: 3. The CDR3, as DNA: TGTGCCAGCAGTTTATTCGGGAGGGGGAATGAGCAGTTCTTC. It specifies CASSLFGRGNEQFF.

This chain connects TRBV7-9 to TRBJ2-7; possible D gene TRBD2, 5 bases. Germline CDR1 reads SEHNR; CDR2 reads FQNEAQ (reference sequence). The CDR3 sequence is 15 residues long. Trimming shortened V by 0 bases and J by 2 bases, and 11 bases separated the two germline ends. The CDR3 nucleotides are TGTGCCAGCAGCTTAGCAGGGAGTTTAGCCTACGAGCAGTACTTC. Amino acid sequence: CASSLAGSLAYEQYF. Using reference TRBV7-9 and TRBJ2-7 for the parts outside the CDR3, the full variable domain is DTGVSQNPRHKITKRGQNVTFRCDPISEHNRLYWYRQTLGQGPEFLTYFQNEAQLEKSRLLSDRFSAERPKGSFSTLEIQRTEQGDSAMYLCASSLAGSLAYEQYFGPGTRLTVT.

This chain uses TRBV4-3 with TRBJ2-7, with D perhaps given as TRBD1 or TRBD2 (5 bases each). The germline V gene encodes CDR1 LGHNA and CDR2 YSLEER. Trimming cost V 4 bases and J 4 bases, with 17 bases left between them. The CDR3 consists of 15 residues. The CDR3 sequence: CASSPEASGGYEQYF. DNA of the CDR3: TGCGCCAGCAGCCCCGAGGCCTCTGGGGGTTACGAGCAGTACTTC.

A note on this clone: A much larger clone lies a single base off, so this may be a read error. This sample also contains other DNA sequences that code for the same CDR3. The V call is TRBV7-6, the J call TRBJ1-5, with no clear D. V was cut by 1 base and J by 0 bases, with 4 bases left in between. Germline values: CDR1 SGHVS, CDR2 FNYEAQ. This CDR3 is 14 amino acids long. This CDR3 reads CASSLGDSNQPQHF. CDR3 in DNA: TGTGCCAGCAGCTTAGGGGATAGCAATCAGCCCCAGCATTTT. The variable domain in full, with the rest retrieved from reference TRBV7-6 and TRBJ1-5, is GAGVSQSPRYKVTKRGQDVALRCDPISGHVSLYWYRQALGQGPEFLTYFNYEAQQDKSGLPNDRFSAERPEGSISTLTIQRTEQRDSAMYRCASSLGDSNQPQHFGDGTRLSIL.

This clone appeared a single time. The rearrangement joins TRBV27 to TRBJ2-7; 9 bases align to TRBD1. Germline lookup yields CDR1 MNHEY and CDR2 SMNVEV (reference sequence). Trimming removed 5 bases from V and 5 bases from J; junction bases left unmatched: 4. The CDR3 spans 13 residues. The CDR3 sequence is CASSTDRGHEQYF. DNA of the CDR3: TGTGCCAGCAGTACGGACAGGGGCCACGAGCAGTACTTC.

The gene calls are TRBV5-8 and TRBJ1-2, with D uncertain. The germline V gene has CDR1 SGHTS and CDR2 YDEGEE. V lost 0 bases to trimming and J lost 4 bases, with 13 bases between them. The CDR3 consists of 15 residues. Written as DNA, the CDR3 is TGTGCCAGCAGCTTGGAGTCGGATCTCTCCTATGGCTACACCTTC. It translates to CASSLESDLSYGYTF.

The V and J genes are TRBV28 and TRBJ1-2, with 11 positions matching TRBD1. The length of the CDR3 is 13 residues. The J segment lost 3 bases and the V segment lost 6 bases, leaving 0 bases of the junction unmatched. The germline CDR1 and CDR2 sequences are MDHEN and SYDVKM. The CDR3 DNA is TGTGCCAGCAGGGGACAGGGGGACTATGGCTACACCTTC. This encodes CASRGQGDYGYTF.

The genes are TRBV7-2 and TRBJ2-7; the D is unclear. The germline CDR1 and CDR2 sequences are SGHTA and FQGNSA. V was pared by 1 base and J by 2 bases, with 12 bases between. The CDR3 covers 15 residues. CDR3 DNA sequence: TGTGCCAGCAGCTTAGGAACAGCCTCCCCCTACGAGCAGTACTTC. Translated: CASSLGTASPYEQYF.

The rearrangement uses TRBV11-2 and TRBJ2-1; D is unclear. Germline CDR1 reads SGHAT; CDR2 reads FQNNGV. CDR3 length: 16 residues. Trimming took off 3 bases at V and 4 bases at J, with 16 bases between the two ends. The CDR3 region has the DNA TGTGCCAGCAGCTTTCACTCGGCGACGACTTACAATGAGCAGTTCTTC. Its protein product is CASSFHSATTYNEQFF.

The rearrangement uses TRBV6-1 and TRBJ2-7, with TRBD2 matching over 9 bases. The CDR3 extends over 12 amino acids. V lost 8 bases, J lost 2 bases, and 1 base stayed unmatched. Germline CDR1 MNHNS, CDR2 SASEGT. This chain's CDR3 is CASASGAYEQYF. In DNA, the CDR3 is TGTGCCAGCGCTAGCGGGGCCTACGAGCAGTACTTC.

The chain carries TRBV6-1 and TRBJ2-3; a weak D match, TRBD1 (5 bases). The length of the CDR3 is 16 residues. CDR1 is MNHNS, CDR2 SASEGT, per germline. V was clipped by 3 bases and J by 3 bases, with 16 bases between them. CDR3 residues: CASSDLKSPGTDTQYF. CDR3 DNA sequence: TGTGCCAGCAGTGACCTAAAATCGCCAGGGACAGATACGCAGTATTTT.

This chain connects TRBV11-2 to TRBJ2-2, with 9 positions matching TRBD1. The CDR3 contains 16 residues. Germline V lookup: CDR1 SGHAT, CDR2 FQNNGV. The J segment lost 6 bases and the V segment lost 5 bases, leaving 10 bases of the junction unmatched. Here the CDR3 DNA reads TGTGCCAGCAGCCCGAGGGGGACAGGGAAACCCGGGGAGCTGTTTTTT. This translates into CASSPRGTGKPGELFF.

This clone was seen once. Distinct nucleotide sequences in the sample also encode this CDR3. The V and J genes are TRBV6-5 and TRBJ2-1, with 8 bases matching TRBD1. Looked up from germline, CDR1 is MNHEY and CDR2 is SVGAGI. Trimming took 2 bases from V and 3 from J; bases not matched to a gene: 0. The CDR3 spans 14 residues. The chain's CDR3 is CASSYGQGYNEQFF. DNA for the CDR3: TGTGCCAGCAGTTACGGACAGGGCTACAATGAGCAGTTCTTC.

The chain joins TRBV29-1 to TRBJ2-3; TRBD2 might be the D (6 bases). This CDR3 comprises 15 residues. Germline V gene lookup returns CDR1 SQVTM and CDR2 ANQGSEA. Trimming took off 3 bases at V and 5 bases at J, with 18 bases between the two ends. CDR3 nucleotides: TGCAGCGTTGAGGCTGGCGCTAGCGTTCGAGATACGCAGTATTTT. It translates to CSVEAGASVRDTQYF.

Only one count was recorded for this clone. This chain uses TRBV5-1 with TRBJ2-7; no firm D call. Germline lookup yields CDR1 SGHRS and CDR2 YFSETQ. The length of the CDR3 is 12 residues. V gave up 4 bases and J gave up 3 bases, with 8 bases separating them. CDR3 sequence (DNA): TGCGCCAGCAGCGTCGACTTCTACGAGCAGTACTTC. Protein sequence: CASSVDFYEQYF.

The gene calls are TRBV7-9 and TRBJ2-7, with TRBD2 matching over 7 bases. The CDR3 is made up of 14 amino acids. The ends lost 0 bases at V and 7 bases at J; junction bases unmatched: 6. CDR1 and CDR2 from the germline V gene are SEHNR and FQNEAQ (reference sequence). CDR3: CASSLARGKSEQYF. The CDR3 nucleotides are TGTGCCAGCAGCTTAGCGCGGGGGAAGAGTGAGCAGTACTTC.

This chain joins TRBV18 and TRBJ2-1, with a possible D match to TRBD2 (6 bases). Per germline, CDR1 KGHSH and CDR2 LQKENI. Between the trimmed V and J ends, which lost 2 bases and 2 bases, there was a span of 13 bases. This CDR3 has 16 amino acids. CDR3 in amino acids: CASSPDSRRAYNEQFF. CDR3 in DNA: TGTGCCAGCTCACCAGACAGCAGGAGGGCCTACAATGAGCAGTTCTTC. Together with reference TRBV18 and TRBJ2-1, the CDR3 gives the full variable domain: NAGVMQNPRHLVRRRGQEARLRCSPMKGHSHVYWYRQLPEEGLKFMVYLQKENIIDESGMPKERFSAEFPKEGPSILRIQQVVRGDSAAYFCASSPDSRRAYNEQFFGPGTRLTVL.

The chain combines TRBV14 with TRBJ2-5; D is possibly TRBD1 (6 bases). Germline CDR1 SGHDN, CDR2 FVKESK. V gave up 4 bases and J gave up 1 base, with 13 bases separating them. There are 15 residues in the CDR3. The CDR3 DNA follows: TGTGCCAGCAGCCTACAAAGGACAGTCCAAGAGACCCAGTACTTC. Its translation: CASSLQRTVQETQYF.

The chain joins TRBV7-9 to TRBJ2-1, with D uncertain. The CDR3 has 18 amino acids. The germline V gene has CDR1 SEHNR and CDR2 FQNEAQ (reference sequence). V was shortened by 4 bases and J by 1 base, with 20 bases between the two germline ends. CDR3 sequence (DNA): TGTGCCAGCAGCTCGGATTCCCCATCTAGGCCGTCCTACAATGAGCAGTTCTTC. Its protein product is CASSSDSPSRPSYNEQFF. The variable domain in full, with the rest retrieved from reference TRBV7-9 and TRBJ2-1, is DTGVSQNPRHKITKRGQNVTFRCDPISEHNRLYWYRQTLGQGPEFLTYFQNEAQLEKSRLLSDRFSAERPKGSFSTLEIQRTEQGDSAMYLCASSSDSPSRPSYNEQFFGPGTRLTVL.

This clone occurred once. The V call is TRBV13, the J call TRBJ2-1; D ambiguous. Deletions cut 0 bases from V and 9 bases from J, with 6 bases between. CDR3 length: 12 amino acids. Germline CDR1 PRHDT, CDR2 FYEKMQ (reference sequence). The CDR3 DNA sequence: TGTGCCAGCAGCTTAGGAGAGAGTGAGCAGTTCTTC. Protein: CASSLGESEQFF. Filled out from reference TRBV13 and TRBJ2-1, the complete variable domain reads AAGVIQSPRHLIKEKRETATLKCYPIPRHDTVYWYQQGPGQDPQFLISFYEKMQSDKGSIPDRFSAQQFSDYHSELNMSSLELGDSALYFCASSLGESEQFFGPGTRLTVL.

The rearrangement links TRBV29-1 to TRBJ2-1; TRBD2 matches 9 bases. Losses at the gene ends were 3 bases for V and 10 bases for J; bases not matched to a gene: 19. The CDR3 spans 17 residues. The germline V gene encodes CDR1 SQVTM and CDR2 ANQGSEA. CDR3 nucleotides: TGCAGCGTTGAGGGGGCCCTAGCGGGGAATGGGTGGAGAGAGCAGTTCTTC. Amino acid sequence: CSVEGALAGNGWREQFF.